Listed below are T cell receptor beta chains from one sample, sequenced in a study of OX40 agonist ivuxolimab in advanced cancers. Produced via immunoSEQ multiplex PCR; TCRdb's table is partial and in-frame only. Here the sample spans about 48,000 clones, roughly 77% being singletons. The sample was CD4+ or CD8+ T cells sorted from blood, taken in a trial of the OX40 agonist ivuxolimab. Receptor source: an adult with an advanced solid tumor such as melanoma, head and neck, liver or kidney cancer. CDR3s include the opening cysteine and the closing phenylalanine or tryptophan. A D gene is named only where the DNA matches it firmly. The size of a clone is reported for some rows only, either as once, few or many, or as a class for expanded clones.

V	size	D	J	DNA	CDR3
TRBV5-1	.	TRBD1	TRBJ2-2	TGCGCCAGCAGCTTGAGACAGGGGGCGAGCACCGGGGAGCTGTTTTTT	CASSLRQGASTGELFF
TRBV5-1	few	.	TRBJ2-5	TGCGCCAGCAGCACCGTGGGTCAAGAGACCCAGTACTTC	CASSTVGQETQYF
TRBV6-6	.	TRBD1	TRBJ2-2	TGTGCCAGCAGCAGGACAGGGGTCCTGGCCGGGGAGCTGTTTTTT	CASSRTGVLAGELFF
TRBV19	.	.	TRBJ2-5	TGTGCCAGTAGTGTTACTAGCACCAACCAAGAGACCCAGTACTTC	CASSVTSTNQETQYF
TRBV28	.	TRBD1	TRBJ1-5	TGTGCCAGCAGTAGAGGGACAGGGATTAGCAATCAGCCCCAGCATTTT	CASSRGTGISNQPQHF
TRBV28	.	.	TRBJ1-1	TGTGCCACCCACAGACAGTTGAACACTGAAGCTTTCTTT	CATHRQLNTEAFF
TRBV5-1	.	.	TRBJ1-4	TGCGCCAGCAGCTTGGAAGGTTCCGGGACTGTCCTTGAAAAACTGTTTTTT	CASSLEGSGTVLEKLFF
TRBV7-2	.	.	TRBJ1-2	TGTGCCAGCAGCTCCCAGGCGACCACTAACTATGGCTACACCTTC	CASSSQATTNYGYTF
TRBV10-1	.	TRBD2	TRBJ2-1	TGCGCCAGCAGTTATGGTGGTAGCGGGAGCGATGAGCAGTTCTTC	CASSYGGSGSDEQFF
TRBV6-6	.	.	TRBJ2-2	TGTGCCAGCAGTCGTCGGGACACCCGAGGCACCGGGGAGCTGTTTTTT	CASSRRDTRGTGELFF
TRBV6-6	.	TRBD1	TRBJ2-3	TGTGCCAGCAGTAAAAACAGGGGGTGGAGCACAGATACGCAGTATTTT	CASSKNRGWSTDTQYF
TRBV6-1	.	.	TRBJ1-2	TGTGCCAGCAGTGAAGTAAGGGCCGGAGGCTACACCTTC	CASSEVRAGGYTF
TRBV7-9	.	.	TRBJ1-1	TGTGCCGTAGACGGACGGTCTGAAGCTTTCTTT	CAVDGRSEAFF
TRBV7-6	.	.	TRBJ2-1	TGTGCCAGCAGTCGAGTTGCGGGCTCCTACAATGAGCAGTTCTTC	CASSRVAGSYNEQFF
TRBV5-3	.	.	TRBJ2-7	TGTGCCAGAAGCCGGCTGGGCTCCTACGAGCAGTACTTC	CARSRLGSYEQYF
TRBV4-3	.	TRBD2	TRBJ2-3	TGCGCCAGCAGCCAAGGCGGGAGGAACACAGATACGCAGTATTTT	CASSQGGRNTDTQYF
TRBV6-5	.	.	TRBJ2-1	TGTGCCAGCAGTTACGGGGAGGAGGGCGGGTATGAGCAGTTCTTC	CASSYGEEGGYEQFF
TRBV5-5	.	TRBD1	TRBJ2-7	TGTGCCAGCAGCGCGGGATTGGACAGGGGTTACGAGCAGTACTTC	CASSAGLDRGYEQYF
TRBV7-9	.	.	TRBJ2-5	TGTGCCAGCAGCTTGGGGGCCCTTCCCTCCGGGGAGACCCAGTACTTC	CASSLGALPSGETQYF
TRBV6-5	.	.	TRBJ2-7	TGTGCCAGCAACCTACAAGGGCCGTACGAGCAGTACTTC	CASNLQGPYEQYF
TRBV6-1	.	TRBD1	TRBJ2-1	TGTGCCAGCAGTGCGGACAGGGGAATCTACAATGAGCAGTTCTTC	CASSADRGIYNEQFF
TRBV9	.	TRBD1	TRBJ1-2	TGTGCCAGCAGCGTAGAAGGGACAGGCTTTTATGGCTACACCTTC	CASSVEGTGFYGYTF
TRBV4-3	.	TRBD1	TRBJ2-1	TGCGCCAGCAGCCAAGATGGGACAGTTTCCTACAATGAGCAGTTCTTC	CASSQDGTVSYNEQFF
TRBV30	once	.	TRBJ2-7	TGTGCCTGGAGTGTACTCTTTGGACAGCAGTACTTC	CAWSVLFGQQYF
TRBV5-1	.	.	TRBJ1-5	TGCGCCAGCAGCTTGGCCCCCAATCAGCCCCAGCATTTT	CASSLAPNQPQHF
TRBV5-1	few	.	TRBJ2-7	TGCGCCAGCAGCGTCGAGATCCATGGAGAGCAGTACTTC	CASSVEIHGEQYF
TRBV11-2	.	.	TRBJ2-7	TGTGCCAGCAGCGCGACCCCCCAGGGTGGCGAGCAGTACTTC	CASSATPQGGEQYF
TRBV9	.	.	TRBJ1-4	TGTGCCAGCAGCGGGGGGCTGACAACTAATGAAAAACTGTTTTTT	CASSGGLTTNEKLFF
TRBV23-1	.	TRBD1	TRBJ2-7	TGCGCCAGCCGAACCGGGACAGGGGGCGCCTGGGTGATCTTTCCCGCCTACGAGCAGTACTTC	CASRTGTGGAWVIFPAYEQYF
TRBV29-1	.	TRBD2	TRBJ2-1	TGCAGCGGACTAGCGGAGGACAATGAGCAGTTCTTC	CSGLAEDNEQFF
TRBV30	once	.	TRBJ1-4	TGTGCCTGGAGTGTACAAGGGGTCCAAAAACTGTTTTTT	CAWSVQGVQKLFF
TRBV6-5	.	TRBD1	TRBJ1-6	TGTGCCAGCAGTTTAGGGGACAGGGGATCACCCCTCCACTTT	CASSLGDRGSPLHF
TRBV29-1	.	TRBD2	TRBJ2-2	TGCAGCGGAGCGGGACCGAACACCGGGGAGCTGTTTTTT	CSGAGPNTGELFF
TRBV25-1	few	.	TRBJ1-1	TGTGCCAGCAGTGGGAACACTGAAGCTTTCTTT	CASSGNTEAFF
TRBV5-6	.	TRBD1	TRBJ2-5	TGTGCCAGCAGCTTGGCACAGGGGAGCCGGGAGACCCAGTACTTC	CASSLAQGSRETQYF
TRBV5-4	.	.	TRBJ2-5	TGTGCCAGCAGCCTTCGGACAGCGGGCCAAGAGACCCAGTACTTC	CASSLRTAGQETQYF
TRBV18	.	.	TRBJ2-2	TGTGCCAGCTCACCAGTCCAGGCCAGTGAGGCCGGGGAGCTGTTTTTT	CASSPVQASEAGELFF
TRBV6-1	.	.	TRBJ2-7	TGTGCCAGCAGTGCCCTAGCGAACACCTACGAGCAGTACTTC	CASSALANTYEQYF
TRBV7-9	once	TRBD2	TRBJ2-1	TGTGCCAGCAGCTTGGCACTAGCGGGAACCTACAATGAGCAGTTCTTC	CASSLALAGTYNEQFF
TRBV2	.	.	TRBJ1-5	TGTGCCAGCAAGGGCAGGACAAGCAATCAGCCCCAGCATTTT	CASKGRTSNQPQHF
TRBV30	.	.	TRBJ1-2	TGTGCCTGGAGTGTACTCCACGGCTACACCTTC	CAWSVLHGYTF